The 23 T cell receptor beta chains reported below all come from one sample, sequenced in a study of cytomegalovirus exposure and HLA in healthy donors. PCR was performed using 60 Vbeta and 13 Jbeta primers. Repertoires were generated with immunoSEQ multiplex PCR, while TCRdb's copy carries only in-frame clones and drops some. The repertoire holds roughly 130,000 clones, under 90% seen once, with about 0.76% in the top ten. The sample was PBMCs. These receptors all stem from a man between 18 and 35 years old in good health and CMV-seronegative.

CDR3 DNA sequence: TGTGCCAGCAGTTTTGACCGGGACAATTATTACGAGCAGTACTTC. Translating gives CASSFDRDNYYEQYF. The genes are TRBV6-5 and TRBJ2-7, with D possibly being TRBD1 (6 bases). Germline V gene data show CDR1 as MNHEY and CDR2 as SVGAGI. The CDR3 runs 15 residues. The V and J ends lost 4 bases and 4 bases respectively, with 17 bases between them.

The V and J genes are TRBV15 and TRBJ2-2; D is undetermined. This CDR3 contains 14 residues. Germline CDR1 is LNHNV and CDR2 is YYDKDF (reference sequence). V shed 1 base and J shed 3 bases, with 6 bases lying between them. The CDR3 DNA is TGTGCCACCAGCAGAGCGGGTTACACCGGGGAGCTGTTTTTT. It translates to CATSRAGYTGELFF.

This chain connects TRBV5-4 to TRBJ2-7, with 10 bases matching TRBD1. The V gene end was trimmed by 4 bases and the J gene end by 5 bases; junction bases not matched to a gene: 3. This CDR3 has 13 residues. Germline-derived CDR1 and CDR2 are SGHNT and YYREEE (reference sequence). This chain's CDR3 is CASSIGTGDEQYF. The CDR3 nucleotides read TGTGCCAGCAGCATCGGGACAGGGGACGAGCAGTACTTC. The complete variable domain, with remaining parts taken from reference TRBV5-4 and TRBJ2-7, reads ETGVTQSPTHLIKTRGQQVTLRCSSQSGHNTVSWYQQALGQGPQFIFQYYREEENGRGNFPPRFSGLQFPNYSSELNVNALELDDSALYLCASSIGTGDEQYFGPGTRLTVT.

V is TRBV30 and J is TRBJ1-1; D remains unclear. Per germline, CDR1 GTSNPN and CDR2 SVGIG (reference sequence). CDR3 length: 13 amino acids. V lost 3 bases and J 0 bases, leaving 8 bases between the germline ends. This CDR3 reads CAWRNSLNTEAFF. CDR3 DNA: TGTGCCTGGAGGAACAGCCTGAACACTGAAGCTTTCTTT.

Details on this clone: Mismatch with germline at one junction end may stem from a read error. V usage is TRBV7-2 and J usage is TRBJ1-1; D unresolved. The CDR3 is 15 residues long. Germline V gives CDR1 SGHTA, CDR2 FQGNSA. The CDR3 protein is CASSLYPVVKTEAFF. The DNA for the CDR3 is TGTGCCAGCAGCTTATACCCGGTTGTGAAGACTGAAGCTTTCTTT.

This chain links TRBV18 with TRBJ1-6; a weak D match, TRBD1 (5 bases). Trimming stripped 0 bases from V and 5 bases from J, with 11 bases between. The germline V gene has CDR1 KGHSH and CDR2 LQKENI. This CDR3 region has 16 residues. CDR3 DNA: TGTGCCAGCTCACCACCAGGTTTCAGGGATAATTCACCCCTCCACTTT. This encodes CASSPPGFRDNSPLHF.

The CDR3 DNA reads TGCAGCGTTGAACCATGGGACAGGGCGCGGAATGAGCAGTTCTTC. It is translated as CSVEPWDRARNEQFF. The V call is TRBV29-1, the J call TRBJ2-1; 9 nucleotides line up with TRBD1. The CDR3 sequence is 15 residues long. V trimming: 2 bases; J trimming: 7 bases; junction bases outside the gene matches: 9. From germline, CDR1 is SQVTM and CDR2 ANQGSEA.

Regarding this clone: Because the CDR3's place on the DNA is in doubt, the DNA is left out and the CDR3 is given as listed by TCRdb. The V call is TRBV6-6, the J call TRBJ1-2; TRBD1 is the table's D call, not checked against the DNA. Germline CDR1 and CDR2: MNHNY and SVGAGI (reference sequence). The CDR3 is 15 amino acids long, termini counted. CDR3 amino acids: CASSSSGQGNYGYTF.

The V and J genes are TRBV10-1 and TRBJ2-1; the D is unclear. The V end was cut by 2 bases, the J end by 2 bases, with 10 bases between. The CDR3 length is 15 residues. Per germline, CDR1 WNHNN and CDR2 SYGVQD (reference sequence). The CDR3 spells CASSEKVLAYNEQFF. The CDR3 DNA follows: TGCGCCAGCAGTGAGAAAGTGTTAGCCTACAATGAGCAGTTCTTC.

This clone was found a few times. In nucleotides, the CDR3 is TGTGCCAGCAGTGAAGCGGGGGCTTCCAATGAGCAGTTCTTC. Amino acid sequence: CASSEAGASNEQFF. V usage is TRBV6-1 and J usage is TRBJ2-1; possibly TRBD1 for D (6 bases). This CDR3 region has 14 residues. Germline assignment: CDR1 MNHNS and CDR2 SASEGT. Trimming stripped 0 bases from V and 6 bases from J, with 9 bases between.

The sample holds a few counts of this clone. V and J are TRBV19 and TRBJ1-5, with D possibly being TRBD1 (5 bases). The ends were cut back, 0 bases at V and 3 bases at J, with 15 bases in the middle. Germline-derived CDR1 and CDR2 are LNHDA and SQIVND (reference sequence). The CDR3 covers 17 residues. The CDR3 loop reads CASSIDWRDGVNQPQHF. The DNA of the CDR3 is TGTGCCAGTAGTATAGATTGGAGGGACGGAGTCAATCAGCCCCAGCATTTT.

J is TRBJ2-1 and V is TRBV6-5; 7 nucleotides line up with TRBD1. Germline V gene lookup returns CDR1 MNHEY and CDR2 SVGAGI. CDR3 length: 15 amino acids. The junction had 9 bases not matched to a gene; V was cut back by 6 bases and J by 4 bases. As DNA, the CDR3 is TGTGCCAGCAGGAACCCTGGGACAGCTTACAATGAGCAGTTCTTC. Its protein is CASRNPGTAYNEQFF.

This sequence joins TRBV5-1 and TRBJ2-3, with 10 nucleotides matching TRBD2. There are 17 residues in the CDR3. J lost 2 bases, V lost 3 bases, and 9 bases had no gene match. Per the germline V gene, CDR1 is SGHRS and CDR2 is YFSETQ. CDR3: CASSSLLLAGYTDTQYF. DNA of the CDR3: TGCGCCAGCAGCTCCCTGTTACTAGCGGGGTACACAGATACGCAGTATTTT. The full variable domain, completed using reference TRBV5-1 and TRBJ2-3, is KAGVTQTPRYLIKTRGQQVTLSCSPISGHRSVSWYQQTPGQGLQFLFEYFSETQRNKGNFPGRFSGRQFSNSRSEMNVSTLELGDSALYLCASSSLLLAGYTDTQYFGPGTRLTVL.

The V gene is TRBV30, the J gene TRBJ2-7, with TRBD1 as a possible D gene (5 bases). Trimming left V 5 bases short and J 6 bases short, with 20 bases between. Germline V gene sequence: CDR1 GTSNPN, CDR2 SVGIG (reference sequence). CDR3 length: 14 amino acids. The CDR3 sequence: CAWSTARAAGEQYF. DNA for the CDR3: TGTGCCTGGTCGACAGCCCGCGCCGCAGGCGAGCAGTACTTC.

The chain joins TRBV28 to TRBJ1-3; the D is unclear. Trimming stripped 6 bases from V and 0 bases from J, with 15 bases between. This CDR3 spans 16 amino acids. Per the germline V gene, CDR1 is MDHEN and CDR2 is SYDVKM. The CDR3 DNA is TGTGCCAGCAGCAGATACGAGGATTACTCTGGAAACACCATATATTTT. Translating gives CASSRYEDYSGNTIYF.

This clone occurred a few times. The chain is built from TRBV19 and TRBJ1-4; 9 bases line up with TRBD1. J gave up 8 bases and V 6 bases, and 7 bases lay outside the gene matches. This CDR3 spans 14 amino acids. Germline values: CDR1 LNHDA, CDR2 SQIVND (reference sequence). The CDR3 bases are TGTGCCAGTAGACCGGGACAGGGTCAGGAAAAACTGTTTTTT. This sequence encodes CASRPGQGQEKLFF.

This chain uses TRBV5-1 with TRBJ2-1, with 7 bases identical to TRBD1. CDR1 SGHRS and CDR2 YFSETQ come from the germline V gene. The V gene end was trimmed by 1 base and the J gene end by 1 base; junction bases not matched to a gene: 2. CDR3 length equals 15 residues. CDR3 residues: CASSLTGESYNEQFF. CDR3 nucleotides: TGCGCCAGCAGCTTGACAGGGGAGTCCTACAATGAGCAGTTCTTC. The whole variable domain, remainder taken from reference TRBV5-1 and TRBJ2-1, is KAGVTQTPRYLIKTRGQQVTLSCSPISGHRSVSWYQQTPGQGLQFLFEYFSETQRNKGNFPGRFSGRQFSNSRSEMNVSTLELGDSALYLCASSLTGESYNEQFFGPGTRLTVL.

The chain uses TRBV9 and TRBJ1-1; no clear D gene. This CDR3 contains 15 residues. Trimming removed 0 bases from V and 6 bases from J, with 15 bases in between. CDR1 and CDR2 from the germline V gene are SGDLS and YYNGEE. The CDR3 spells CASSVDEGGVAEAFF. In nucleotides, the CDR3 is TGTGCCAGCAGCGTAGATGAGGGTGGTGTTGCTGAAGCTTTCTTT.

The CDR3 spells CASSQVTSTDSLYEQYF. Here the CDR3 DNA reads TGTGCCAGCAGCCAAGTCACTTCAACGGACAGCTTATACGAGCAGTACTTC. This chain links TRBV4-2 with TRBJ2-7; the D gene is possibly TRBD1 (6 bases). CDR3 length: 17 amino acids. The V gene's germline CDR1 is LGHNA and CDR2 YNFKEQ. The V gene lost 1 base and the J gene lost 4 bases, with 20 bases spanning the gap.

The gene calls are TRBV5-4 and TRBJ1-6, with 7 bases identical to TRBD1. The V and J ends lost 4 bases and 10 bases, in that order; junction bases with no gene match: 17. Germline V CDR1 and CDR2: SGHNT, YYREEE (reference sequence). The CDR3 is 17 residues long. In nucleotides, the CDR3 is TGTGCCAGCAGCGGGCCCTTCGGACAGGCGGGTGTGTCACCCCTCCACTTT. This gives the protein CASSGPFGQAGVSPLHF.

CDR3 in amino acids: CASSRSTGYNEQFF. The CDR3 nucleotides are TGTGCCAGCAGCCGCTCGACGGGCTACAATGAGCAGTTCTTC. The gene calls are TRBV14 and TRBJ2-1; D is unclear. CDR1 is SGHDN, CDR2 FVKESK, per germline. V was cut by 4 bases and J by 3 bases, with 10 bases left in between. CDR3 length equals 14 residues.

The chain joins TRBV6-6 to TRBJ1-1, with D possibly TRBD1 on 6 matching bases. The CDR3 loop spans 15 amino acids. Germline V gene sequence: CDR1 MNHNY, CDR2 SVGAGI (reference sequence). The ends were cut back, 6 bases at V and 2 bases at J, with 16 bases in the middle. CDR3 coding DNA: TGTGCCAGCAGGGAATCCGGACAGCGAAACACTGAAGCTTTCTTT. Its translation is CASRESGQRNTEAFF.

The CDR3: CASSLGFGGTGNTIYF. The CDR3 DNA sequence: TGTGCCAGCAGCTTAGGCTTCGGGGGGACTGGAAACACCATATATTTT. This sequence joins TRBV13 and TRBJ1-3; a weak D match, TRBD1 (5 bases). This CDR3 is 16 amino acids long. Trimming took off 0 bases at V and 2 bases at J, with 11 bases between the two ends. Germline V gene sequence: CDR1 PRHDT, CDR2 FYEKMQ (reference sequence).